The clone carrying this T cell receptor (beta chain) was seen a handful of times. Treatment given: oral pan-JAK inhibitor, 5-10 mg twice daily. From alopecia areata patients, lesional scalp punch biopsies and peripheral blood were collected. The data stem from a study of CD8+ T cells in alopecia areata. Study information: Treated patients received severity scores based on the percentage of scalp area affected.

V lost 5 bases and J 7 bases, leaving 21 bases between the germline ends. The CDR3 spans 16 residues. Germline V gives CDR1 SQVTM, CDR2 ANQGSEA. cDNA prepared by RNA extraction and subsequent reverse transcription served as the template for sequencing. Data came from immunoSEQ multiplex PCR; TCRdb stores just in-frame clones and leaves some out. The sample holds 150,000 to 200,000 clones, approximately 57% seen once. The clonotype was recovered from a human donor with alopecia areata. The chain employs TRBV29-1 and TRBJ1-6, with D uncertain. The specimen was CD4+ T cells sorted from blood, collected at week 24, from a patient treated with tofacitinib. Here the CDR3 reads CSVLSGGNSRNSPLHF. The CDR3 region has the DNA TGCAGCGTTCTAAGTGGAGGGAATTCAAGGAATTCACCCCTCCACTTT. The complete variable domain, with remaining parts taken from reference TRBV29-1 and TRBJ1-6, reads SAVISQKPSRDICQRGTSLTIQCQVDSQVTMMFWYRQQPGQSLTLIATANQGSEATYESGFVIDKFPISRPNLTFSTLTVSNMSPEDSSIYLCSVLSGGNSRNSPLHFGNGTRLTVT.